The 31 T cell receptor beta chains reported below all come from one sample, sequenced in a study of shared T cell receptors in the human thymus. TCRdb's copy holds only in-frame clones and misses some; the assay was immunoSEQ multiplex PCR. This sample has 550,000 to 800,000 clones, with 80% to 90% found just once. These same records also appear under a second study, on human thymus T cells.

The sequencing sample was made of thymocytes. The receptors shown here come from a girl under three years old with a congenital heart defect.

The chain joins TRBV7-9 to TRBJ2-7, with D perhaps TRBD1 (6 bases). Germline CDR1 SEHNR, CDR2 FQNEAQ (reference sequence). Trimming removed 5 bases at V and 0 bases at J, with 14 bases between. The CDR3 extends over 15 amino acids. CDR3 sequence: CASSRRGKSSYEQYF. CDR3 in DNA: TGTGCCAGCAGCCGAAGGGGGAAGAGCTCCTACGAGCAGTACTTC.

A note on this clone: The germline gene is not matched at one end of the junction; a read error may be the cause. This chain joins TRBV7-7 and TRBJ2-7; the match to TRBD2 covers 7 bases. Germline assignment: CDR1 SSHAT and CDR2 FNYEAQ (reference sequence). CDR3 length equals 14 residues. The CDR3 DNA sequence: TGTGCTAGCAGCCAGTACCGGGACTACTACGAGCAGTACTTC. It is translated as CASSQYRDYYEQYF.

The V call is TRBV10-3, the J call TRBJ2-7; TRBD2 matches 12 bases. The CDR3 totals 14 residues. V was clipped by 6 bases and J by 3 bases; unmatched bases: 3. The germline CDR1 and CDR2 sequences are ENHRY and SYGVKD. The CDR3 DNA reads TGTGCCATCAGGACTAGCGGGGGAGACTACGAGCAGTACTTC. As protein: CAIRTSGGDYEQYF.

The rearrangement uses TRBV19 and TRBJ2-1; D unresolved. Germline V lookup: CDR1 LNHDA, CDR2 SQIVND (reference sequence). This CDR3 has 13 residues. The germline V and J ends were trimmed by 0 bases and 6 bases, with 6 bases remaining between them. The CDR3 here is CASSIEYGNEQFF. The CDR3 DNA reads as TGTGCCAGTAGTATAGAGTACGGCAATGAGCAGTTCTTC.

V gene TRBV10-3 combines with J gene TRBJ1-4; D unclear. Per germline, CDR1 ENHRY and CDR2 SYGVKD. This CDR3 region has 17 residues. V shed 10 bases and J shed 6 bases, with 27 bases lying between them. CDR3 loop: CATPGRTRWENHEKLFF. CDR3 nucleotide sequence: TGTGCCACCCCCGGGAGAACGCGATGGGAGAATCATGAAAAACTGTTTTTT.

There are a few counts of this clone. V and J are TRBV30 and TRBJ1-5; 12 bases line up with TRBD1. This CDR3 has 17 amino acids. Germline values: CDR1 GTSNPN, CDR2 SVGIG (reference sequence). Trimming at V came to 0 bases and at J to 1 base, leaving 4 bases not matched to a gene. CDR3 in amino acids: CAWSVGQGAISNQPQHF. The CDR3 DNA reads TGTGCCTGGAGTGTGGGACAGGGGGCGATCAGCAATCAGCCCCAGCATTTT.

Note on this clone: The sample holds other DNA sequences that translate to the same CDR3. The J gene is TRBJ1-1, the V gene TRBV5-1, with unresolved D. The CDR3 sequence is 13 residues long. V lost 0 bases to trimming and J lost 1 base, with 4 bases between them. Looked up from germline, CDR1 is SGHRS and CDR2 is YFSETQ. The CDR3 sequence is CASSLAKNTEAFF. CDR3 in DNA: TGCGCCAGCAGCTTGGCCAAGAACACTGAAGCTTTCTTT.

The chain recombines TRBV14 with TRBJ1-2; 11 bases are a match to TRBD1. Losses at the gene ends were 0 bases for V and 4 bases for J; bases not matched to a gene: 10. Germline V CDR1 and CDR2: SGHDN, FVKESK. The CDR3 spans 18 residues. The DNA for the CDR3 is TGTGCCAGCAGCCAAGATGAGAGGGACAGGGGGTACAGCTATGGCTACACCTTC. Translation: CASSQDERDRGYSYGYTF.

This clone was seen more than once but under ten times. The chain uses TRBV21-1 and TRBJ1-2; TRBD1 is the table's D call, not checked against the DNA. TRBV21-1 is deemed a pseudogene. The length of the CDR3 is 14 residues. CDR3 nucleotide sequence: TGTGCCAGCAGCAAAACGACAGTGAACTATGGCTACACCTTC. Its translation is CASSKTTVNYGYTF.

The genes are TRBV30 and TRBJ2-3; 8 nucleotides line up with TRBD2. V shed 4 bases, J shed 2 bases, and the junction held 5 bases outside the gene matches. The CDR3 is 14 amino acids. The V gene's germline CDR1 is GTSNPN and CDR2 SVGIG (reference sequence). CDR3 in DNA: TGTGCCTGGATTAAGCGGGGGACCACAGATACGCAGTATTTT. Translated: CAWIKRGTTDTQYF. The full variable domain, with the rest looked up from reference TRBV30 and TRBJ2-3, is SQTIHQWPATLVQPVGSPLSLECTVEGTSNPNLYWYRQAAGRGLQLLFYSVGIGQISSEVPQNLSASRPQDRQFILSSKKLLLSDSGFYLCAWIKRGTTDTQYFGPGTRLTVL.

The chain employs TRBV7-9 and TRBJ2-7; 7 bases map to TRBD2. Per germline, CDR1 SEHNR and CDR2 FQNEAQ (reference sequence). The CDR3 length is 15 residues. After removal of 5 bases from V and 0 bases from J, the junction contained 7 bases not matched to a gene. The CDR3 reads CASSPWGGPSYEQYF. CDR3 coding DNA: TGTGCCAGCAGCCCCTGGGGGGGTCCCTCCTACGAGCAGTACTTC.

The chain's CDR3 is CASSRALAGRYNEQFF. The CDR3 DNA is TGTGCCAGCAGCAGGGCCTTAGCGGGCCGGTACAATGAGCAGTTCTTC. This chain connects TRBV7-9 to TRBJ2-1, with 7 positions matching TRBD2. This CDR3 spans 16 amino acids. Germline V lookup: CDR1 SEHNR, CDR2 FQNEAQ (reference sequence). J was trimmed by 4 bases and V by 5 bases; bases with no gene match: 11.

The sample holds a few counts of this clone. The chain uses TRBV4-1 and TRBJ2-5, with a possible D match to TRBD2 (6 bases). This CDR3 has 15 residues. Trimming removed 0 bases at V and 1 base at J, with 9 bases between. From germline, CDR1 is MGHRA and CDR2 YSYEKL. CDR3 residues: CASSQDGGIQETQYF. The CDR3 DNA sequence: TGCGCCAGCAGCCAAGACGGGGGTATCCAAGAGACCCAGTACTTC.

The chain is built from TRBV14 and TRBJ1-2, with TRBD1 matching over 10 bases. CDR1 and CDR2 from the germline V gene are SGHDN and FVKESK. The ends lost 2 bases at V and 7 bases at J; junction bases unmatched: 10. The CDR3 length is 16 residues. The CDR3 loop is CASSQRSGQGLGGYTF. DNA for the CDR3: TGTGCCAGCAGCCAAAGATCGGGACAGGGGTTAGGTGGCTACACCTTC.

V gene TRBV19 combines with J gene TRBJ1-1; D possibly corresponds to TRBD1 (5 bases). Germline V lookup: CDR1 LNHDA, CDR2 SQIVND (reference sequence). The CDR3 runs 12 residues. V dropped 11 bases and J dropped 10 bases, with 20 bases sitting between them. In DNA, the CDR3 is TGTGCCTCCGGGGGTTCCAGGGAAGCAGCTTTCTTT. Amino acids: CASGGSREAAFF.

This clone is a singleton in its sample. The CDR3 coding sequence is TGTGCCAGCAGTCTGGACAGGGTGGGTTCCCAGGGAGCTTTCTTT. Translating it yields CASSLDRVGSQGAFF. This chain links TRBV6-5 with TRBJ1-1; 8 bases fit TRBD1. This CDR3 region has 15 residues. V shed 5 bases, J shed 10 bases, and the junction held 15 bases outside the gene matches. The germline CDR1 and CDR2 sequences are MNHEY and SVGAGI.

The V gene is TRBV27, the J gene TRBJ1-1, with D perhaps matching TRBD1 (6 bases). There are 11 residues in the CDR3. The germline gives CDR1 MNHEY, CDR2 SMNVEV (reference sequence). With 4 bases removed from V and 11 bases from J, the gap between germline ends came to 11 bases. CDR3 DNA: TGTGCCAGCAGTTCAGGACAGAGGGCTTTCTTT. Translation gives CASSSGQRAFF.

The V and J genes are TRBV6-1 and TRBJ2-7; TRBD1 matches at 7 bases. J gave up 8 bases and V 6 bases, and 4 bases lay outside the gene matches. This CDR3 has 11 residues. Germline-derived CDR1 and CDR2 are MNHNS and SASEGT. The CDR3 DNA reads as TGTGCCAGCAGCCTACAGGGGCAGCAGTACTTC. Translating it yields CASSLQGQQYF.

V usage is TRBV21-1 and J usage is TRBJ2-1; the table assigns TRBD2, which was not confirmed against the DNA. TRBV21-1 is a listed pseudogene. The CDR3 covers 17 residues. The CDR3 DNA is TGTGCCAGCAGCAATTGGTCTAGCGGCAGTCAACACAATGAGCAGTTCTTC. Amino acid sequence: CASSNWSSGSQHNEQFF.

The chain recombines TRBV7-9 with TRBJ2-3; D might be TRBD1 (6 bases). The V and J ends lost 1 base and 6 bases respectively, with 14 bases between them. Germline CDR1 is SEHNR and CDR2 is FQNEAQ (reference sequence). The CDR3 runs to 15 residues. CDR3 nucleotides: TGTGCCAGCAGCTTAGTTGGCGGTGGACAGGATACGCAGTATTTT. It yields the protein CASSLVGGGQDTQYF.

In this sample, this clone turned up once. The chain has TRBV30 and TRBJ2-1, with 8 bases identical to TRBD2. The CDR3 loop spans 15 amino acids. Germline CDR1 is GTSNPN and CDR2 is SVGIG (reference sequence). V gave up 3 bases and J gave up 1 base; unmatched junction bases: 5. The CDR3 coding sequence is TGTGCCTGGAGCGGGGGGGCATGGTCCTACAATGAGCAGTTCTTC. Translation gives CAWSGGAWSYNEQFF.

With regard to this clone: Other DNA sequences from this sample encode an identical CDR3 as well. The chain combines TRBV27 with TRBJ2-7, with 10 bases matching TRBD1. The junction had 4 bases not matched to a gene; V was cut back by 5 bases and J by 3 bases. Per the germline V gene, CDR1 is MNHEY and CDR2 is SMNVEV (reference sequence). The CDR3 has 14 amino acids. DNA of the CDR3: TGTGCCAGCAGTCTCGGGACAGGGGTCTACGAGCAGTACTTC. Encoded protein: CASSLGTGVYEQYF.

In its sample, this clone was seen once. V and J are TRBV11-3 and TRBJ1-1; D not resolved. This CDR3 contains 13 residues. Deletions cut 5 bases from V and 0 bases from J, with 7 bases between. In germline, CDR1 is SGHNT, CDR2 YENEEA. The CDR3 reads CASSRTMNTEAFF. The CDR3 DNA reads as TGTGCCAGCAGCCGTACAATGAACACTGAAGCTTTCTTT.

DNA for the CDR3: TGTGCCAGCAGCTTAGATTTCGGGACAGGGGGCTACGAGCAGTACTTC. Encoded protein: CASSLDFGTGGYEQYF. The J gene is TRBJ2-7, the V gene TRBV7-2; 11 bases are a match to TRBD1. The CDR3 has 16 amino acids. Germline assignment: CDR1 SGHTA and CDR2 FQGNSA. J gave up 3 bases and V 1 base, and 5 bases lay outside the gene matches.

The count of this clone is one. The rearrangement joins TRBV14 to TRBJ1-2; a weak D match, TRBD1 (5 bases). This CDR3 is built from 12 residues. The germline V and J ends were trimmed by 3 bases and 10 bases, with 12 bases remaining between them. CDR1 SGHDN and CDR2 FVKESK come from the germline V gene. Here the CDR3 reads CASSHQGGFYTF. In DNA, the CDR3 is TGTGCCAGCAGCCACCAGGGAGGGTTCTACACCTTC.

The chain joins TRBV2 to TRBJ2-6, with TRBD2 matching 8 bases. The V gene end was trimmed by 6 bases and the J gene end by 1 base; junction bases not matched to a gene: 5. Germline V gives CDR1 SNHLY, CDR2 FYNNEI. The CDR3 is 16 amino acids. This CDR3 reads CASSGGGNSGANVLTF. CDR3 nucleotides: TGTGCCAGCAGCGGGGGGGGGAATTCTGGGGCCAACGTCCTGACTTTC.

The rearrangement joins TRBV28 to TRBJ1-1; possibly TRBD1 for D (6 bases). The CDR3 spans 13 residues. Trimming took off 8 bases at V and 3 bases at J, with 13 bases between the two ends. The V gene's germline CDR1 is MDHEN and CDR2 SYDVKM. CDR3 residues: CASARGGDTEAFF. The DNA of the CDR3 is TGTGCCAGCGCCAGGGGTGGGGACACTGAAGCTTTCTTT.

The rearrangement uses TRBV7-9 and TRBJ1-1; D remains ambiguous. V lost 4 bases and J lost 0, with 6 bases in between. There are 13 residues in the CDR3. Germline loops: CDR1 SEHNR, CDR2 FQNEAQ (reference sequence). The CDR3 coding sequence is TGTGCCAGCAGCTCCGAGCTGAACACTGAAGCTTTCTTT. Translating gives CASSSELNTEAFF.

A few counts support this clone. This chain links TRBV15 with TRBJ1-1; maybe TRBD1 (5 bases). Trimming took off 5 bases at V and 10 bases at J, with 20 bases between the two ends. The CDR3 totals 14 residues. Germline lookup yields CDR1 LNHNV and CDR2 YYDKDF (reference sequence). The CDR3 nucleotides read TGTGCCACCAGCCCTGGATTGGGGCTTTATCGAGCTTTCTTT. It translates to CATSPGLGLYRAFF.

The chain uses TRBV5-1 and TRBJ2-3; 9 bases are a match to TRBD2. This CDR3 spans 16 amino acids. V shed 4 bases, J shed 0 bases, and the junction held 6 bases outside the gene matches. CDR1 and CDR2 from the germline V gene are SGHRS and YFSETQ. This CDR3 is CASSPYLAGSTDTQYF. The CDR3 nucleotides read TGCGCCAGCAGCCCGTATCTAGCGGGGAGCACAGATACGCAGTATTTT. The full variable domain, with the rest looked up from reference TRBV5-1 and TRBJ2-3, is KAGVTQTPRYLIKTRGQQVTLSCSPISGHRSVSWYQQTPGQGLQFLFEYFSETQRNKGNFPGRFSGRQFSNSRSEMNVSTLELGDSALYLCASSPYLAGSTDTQYFGPGTRLTVL.

The chain carries TRBV15 and TRBJ2-1; TRBD2 might be the D (5 bases). V was trimmed by 6 bases and J by 10 bases, leaving 10 bases between them. The CDR3 is made up of 11 amino acids. From germline, CDR1 is LNHNV and CDR2 YYDKDF (reference sequence). The CDR3 sequence is CATRETGEQFF. DNA of the CDR3: TGTGCCACCAGGGAGACGGGGGAGCAGTTCTTC.